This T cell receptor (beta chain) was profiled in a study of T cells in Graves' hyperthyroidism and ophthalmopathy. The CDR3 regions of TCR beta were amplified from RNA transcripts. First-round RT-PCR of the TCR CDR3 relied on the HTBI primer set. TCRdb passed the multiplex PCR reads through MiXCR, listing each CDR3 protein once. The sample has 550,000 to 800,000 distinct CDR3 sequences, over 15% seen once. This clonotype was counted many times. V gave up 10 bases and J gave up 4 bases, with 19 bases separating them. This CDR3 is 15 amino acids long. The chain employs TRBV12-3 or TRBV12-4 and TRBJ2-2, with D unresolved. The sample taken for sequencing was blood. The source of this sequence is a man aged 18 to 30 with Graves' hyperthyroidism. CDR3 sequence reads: CATESLGPGTGELFF. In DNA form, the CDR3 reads TGTGCCACCGAGAGTCTAGGGCCCGGCACCGGGGAGCTGTTTTTT.